The text below deals with one T cell receptor beta chain. Its antigen remains unidentified. The template was RNA from unsorted bulk tissue. The normal lung tissue was taken more than 3 cm from the tumor edge. Donors were chemotherapy-naive, newly diagnosed lung cancer surgical patients in China, August–November 2014. This CDR3 comprises 13 residues. Per the germline V gene, CDR1 is WSHSY and CDR2 is SAAADI. V was clipped by 10 bases and J by 13 bases, with 23 bases between them. The sample comes from a study of tumor and adjacent non-tumor tissue in lung cancer. Study details: Patients were aged about 30 to 80, some 10 men and about five women, stage I to III. The study's findings and limits: Tumor repertoires had a smaller top 100 clone share than normal lung. Shorter survival was associated with higher TCR diversity in tumors.

Three rounds of nested PCR, following a modified ARM-PCR protocol, produced the TCRbeta library. A single record per CDR3 protein comes from TCRdb applying MiXCR to the multiplex PCR reads. Of some 100,000 distinct CDR3 sequences listed, around three quarters are singletons. The V and J genes are TRBV10-2 and TRBJ2-1, with D hard to call. Sample: distant non-tumor lung tissue. The source is a man in his fifties or sixties with small cell lung cancer. CDR3 in DNA: TGCGCCAACTGCGAGACTGGCCAGTGTGACCAGTTCTTC. Its translation: CANCETGQCDQFF.